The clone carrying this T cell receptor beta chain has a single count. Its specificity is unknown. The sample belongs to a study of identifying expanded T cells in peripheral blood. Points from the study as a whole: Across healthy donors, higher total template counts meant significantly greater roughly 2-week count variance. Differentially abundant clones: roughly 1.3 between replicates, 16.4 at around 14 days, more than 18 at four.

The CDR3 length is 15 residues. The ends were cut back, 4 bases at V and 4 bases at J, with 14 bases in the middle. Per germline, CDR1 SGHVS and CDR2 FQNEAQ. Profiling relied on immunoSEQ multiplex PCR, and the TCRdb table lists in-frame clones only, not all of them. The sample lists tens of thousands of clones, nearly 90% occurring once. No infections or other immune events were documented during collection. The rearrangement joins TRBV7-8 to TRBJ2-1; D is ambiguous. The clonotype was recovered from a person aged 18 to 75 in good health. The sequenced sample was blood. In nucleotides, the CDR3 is TGTGCCAGCAGCTCCCTAGTCCCTAAATACAATGAGCAGTTCTTC. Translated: CASSSLVPKYNEQFF.